This T cell receptor (beta chain) was observed in a study of OX40 agonist ivuxolimab in advanced cancers. Study-wide results and caveats: Dose levels from 0.1 to 3.0 mg/kg saw CD4+ and CD8+ blood T cells expand clonally by week 6. Near-lowest levels of clonal expansion characterized partial responders at 0.1-3.0 mg/kg. Relative to CD4+ cells, CD8+ T cells on average had more expanded clones.

Germline CDR1 reads SGDLS; CDR2 reads YYNGEE. CDR3 length: 15 residues. V was shortened by 0 bases and J by 4 bases, with 13 bases between the two germline ends. Generated by immunoSEQ multiplex PCR, the TCRdb table keeps only in-frame clones and is missing some. The repertoire holds 50,000 to 70,000 clones, with around 80% as singletons. Points on this clone: Its antigen is not identified.

The gene calls are TRBV9 and TRBJ1-2; D not certain. This specimen consisted of CD4+ or CD8+ T cells sorted from blood, obtained in a trial of the OX40 agonist ivuxolimab. The origin of this receptor is an adult with an advanced solid tumor such as melanoma, head and neck, liver or kidney cancer. The CDR3 protein is CASSVAAQSPYGYTF. The CDR3 nucleotides read TGTGCCAGCAGCGTAGCGGCCCAGTCTCCCTATGGCTACACCTTC.